The clone carrying this T cell receptor beta chain was seen a handful of times. Its antigen is currently unknown. This CDR3 has 13 residues. The ends were cut back, 7 bases at V and 3 bases at J, with 16 bases in the middle. CDR1 is DFQATT, CDR2 SNEGSKA, per germline (reference sequence). The data originate from a study of response to subunit inactivated influenza vaccine. TCRdb recomputed calls from the RT-PCR reads with MiXCR, one row per CDR3 protein. In the table there are some 640,000 distinct CDR3 sequences, roughly 14% of which are singletons. The study's findings and limits: Authors suggested each seasonal influenza vaccination recruits few new T cells.

Sequencing used PBMCs from blood, obtained about 14 days before vaccination. This rearrangement joins TRBV20-1 to TRBJ2-7; D perhaps matches TRBD2 (6 bases). The TCR was taken from a middle-aged man who received an inactivated influenza vaccine. CDR3 amino acids: CSVTGDSNYEQYF. The CDR3, as DNA: TGCAGTGTTACGGGGGATAGTAACTACGAGCAGTACTTC.